This is a list of T cell receptor beta chains from one sample in a study of blood T cell repertoires in COVID-19. The table came from immunoSEQ multiplex PCR; TCRdb's copy has only in-frame clones and leaves some out. This sample has under 30,000 clones, with 86% found just once. Sequencing was performed on peripheral blood. The receptor source for this set is an elderly woman with active or convalescent COVID-19. Each CDR3 is given without its conserved first and last residue.

TRBV27	TRBJ1-4	ASSLTTANEKLF
TRBV18	TRBJ2-7	ASSPGTYEQY
TRBV4-1	TRBJ2-1	ASSSPGGRGNEQF
TRBV30	TRBJ2-7	AWSPGHSLRSSYEQY
TRBV6-5	TRBJ2-5	ASRRTGQETQY
TRBV18	TRBJ2-7	ASSPNMASGGSYEQY
TRBV5-4	TRBJ2-6	ASSLNIPGANVLT
TRBV19	TRBJ2-3	ASSMRGFGQSLTDTQY
TRBV4-1	TRBJ1-4	ASSPKTATNEKLF
TRBV18	TRBJ1-5	ASSLRGQGRANSNQPQH
TRBV28	TRBJ1-1	ASTGVGGSTEAF
TRBV4-3	TRBJ2-1	ASSQAPAGTSYNEQF
TRBV10-3	TRBJ1-2	AISESLTSYGYT
TRBV11-2	TRBJ1-4	ASSLDKVVGVANEKLF
TRBV2	TRBJ2-5	ASSEGASGGAETQY
TRBV19	TRBJ1-2	ASSIGGDLNYGYT
TRBV20-1	TRBJ2-1	SASTAFRTSGTEQF
TRBV19	TRBJ2-7	ASSPGGLAEPMSSYEQY
TRBV5-6	TRBJ2-3	ASSFVTSGSLFSTDTQY
TRBV7-3	TRBJ2-5	ASSRTPGNWETQY
TRBV19	TRBJ2-6	ASSLLNSGANVLT
TRBV11-2	TRBJ2-2	ASSLAGQLMNTGELF
TRBV2	TRBJ2-1	ASRGLAGWTPYNEQF
TRBV13	TRBJ2-2	ASSGDRGLGELF
TRBV25-1	TRBJ2-3	ASSGHRGSRTDTQY
TRBV3-1/TRBV3-2	TRBJ2-7	ASSPGTGAYEQY
TRBV3-1/TRBV3-2	TRBJ2-6	ASSLAGGSSGANVLT
TRBV6-5	TRBJ1-2	ASSPGQDGYT
TRBV11-2	TRBJ2-6	ASSRRAGASGANVLT
TRBV27	TRBJ2-3	ASRSTGFYDSDTQY
TRBV20-1	TRBJ2-7	SASENGQY
TRBV5-1	TRBJ1-2	ASSLGDRDGYT
TRBV28	TRBJ2-6	ASSLIKSSGANVLT
TRBV4-2	TRBJ1-4	ASSQVLPPGSNEKLF
TRBV19	TRBJ1-5	ASSIRGQIYSNQPQH
TRBV6-1	TRBJ1-6	ASSGPQGHRGSPLH
TRBV5-8	TRBJ2-2	ASSLRLAGMNTGELF
TRBV6-5	TRBJ2-7	ASSSTGTMSYEQY
TRBV5-5	TRBJ2-7	ASSLVQGGNYEQY
TRBV5-1	TRBJ2-1	ASSMEPGSYNEQF
TRBV4-2	TRBJ2-5	ASSSTGVQETQY
TRBV11-1	TRBJ2-3	ASSLTGHLTDTQY
TRBV11-3	TRBJ2-1	ASSLAGQGRVNEQF
TRBV5-1	TRBJ2-6	ASSFVGRAGANVLT
TRBV30	TRBJ2-7	AWSDLGRGGLGQY
TRBV10-1	TRBJ1-2	ASLNRENYGYT
TRBV6-1	TRBJ2-7	ASSEWGNLAGGIYEQY
TRBV6-1	TRBJ2-2	ASSDDLGNPGELF
TRBV4-1	TRBJ2-7	ASSLEGRGDEQY
TRBV18	TRBJ2-7	ASSPGLAGVYEQY
TRBV5-6	TRBJ1-1	ASSLYETEAF
TRBV7-2	TRBJ1-1	ASSSHINRPLEAF
TRBV9	TRBJ2-3	ASSVSGGGGDTQY
TRBV24-1	TRBJ2-1	ATSDLAGKQF
TRBV23-1	TRBJ1-5	ASSHIRTGDFQPQH
TRBV18	TRBJ2-1	ASSSLPGDNEQF
TRBV2	TRBJ2-7	ASSSLPGGGLGLYEQY
TRBV28	TRBJ1-2	ASIQGSYGYT
TRBV5-1	TRBJ1-4	ASSSDSPTNEKLF
TRBV18	TRBJ1-6	ASSTGTPGPNSPLH